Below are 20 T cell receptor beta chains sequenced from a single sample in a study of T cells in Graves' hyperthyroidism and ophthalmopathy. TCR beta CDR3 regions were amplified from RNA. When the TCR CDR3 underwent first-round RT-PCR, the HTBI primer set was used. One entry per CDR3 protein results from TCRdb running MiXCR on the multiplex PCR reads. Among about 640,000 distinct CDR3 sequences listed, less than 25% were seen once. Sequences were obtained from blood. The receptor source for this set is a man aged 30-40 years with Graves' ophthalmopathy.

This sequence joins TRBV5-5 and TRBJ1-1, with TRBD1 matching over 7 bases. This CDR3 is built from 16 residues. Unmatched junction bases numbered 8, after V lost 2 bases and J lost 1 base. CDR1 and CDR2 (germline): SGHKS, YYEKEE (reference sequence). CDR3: CASSLPGQSQNTEAFF. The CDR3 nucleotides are TGTGCCAGCAGCTTACCGGGACAGTCACAGAACACTGAAGCTTTCTTT.

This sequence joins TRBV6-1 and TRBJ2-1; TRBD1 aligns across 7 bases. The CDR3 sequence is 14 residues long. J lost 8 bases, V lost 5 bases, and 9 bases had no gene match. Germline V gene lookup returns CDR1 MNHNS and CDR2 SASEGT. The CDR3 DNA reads TGTGCCAGCAGTTTACAGGGGCCCTGGGATGAGCAGTTCTTC. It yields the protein CASSLQGPWDEQFF.

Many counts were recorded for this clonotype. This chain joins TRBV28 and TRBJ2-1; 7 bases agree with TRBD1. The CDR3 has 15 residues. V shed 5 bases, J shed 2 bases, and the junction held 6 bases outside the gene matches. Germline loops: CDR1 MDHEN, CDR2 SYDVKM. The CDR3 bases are TGTGCCAGCAGTACGACAGGGTCACCCTACAATGAGCAGTTCTTC. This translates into CASSTTGSPYNEQFF.

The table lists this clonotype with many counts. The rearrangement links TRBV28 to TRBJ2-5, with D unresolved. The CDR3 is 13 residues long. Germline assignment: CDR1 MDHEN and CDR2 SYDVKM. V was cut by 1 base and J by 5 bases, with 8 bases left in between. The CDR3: CASSLSHWETQYF. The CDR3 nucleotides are TGTGCCAGCAGTTTATCCCACTGGGAGACCCAGTACTTC.

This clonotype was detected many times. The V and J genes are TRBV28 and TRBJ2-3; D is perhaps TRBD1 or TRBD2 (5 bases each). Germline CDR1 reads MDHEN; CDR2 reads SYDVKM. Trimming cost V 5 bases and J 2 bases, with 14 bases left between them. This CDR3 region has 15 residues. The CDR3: CASSPLRGTTDTQYF. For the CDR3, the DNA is TGTGCCAGCAGTCCCCTCCGAGGGACCACAGATACGCAGTATTTT. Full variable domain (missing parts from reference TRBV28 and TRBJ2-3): DVKVTQSSRYLVKRTGEKVFLECVQDMDHENMFWYRQDPGLGLRLIYFSYDVKMKEKGDIPEGYSVSREKKERFSLILESASTNQTSMYLCASSPLRGTTDTQYFGPGTRLTVL.

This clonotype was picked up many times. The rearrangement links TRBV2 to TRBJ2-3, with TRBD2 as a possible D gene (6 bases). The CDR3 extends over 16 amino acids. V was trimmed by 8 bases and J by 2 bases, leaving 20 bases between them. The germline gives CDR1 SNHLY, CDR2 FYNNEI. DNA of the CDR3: TGTGCCAGCGTTCAGCTTGCTAGCGCTTACACAGATACGCAGTATTTT. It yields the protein CASVQLASAYTDTQYF.

CDR3 nucleotides: TGCAGTGCTGGTCAGGCTCTGGGCACAGATACGCAGTATTTT. It encodes CSAGQALGTDTQYF. This chain uses TRBV20-1 with TRBJ2-3; D gene uncertain. The V gene lost 5 bases and the J gene lost 1 base, with 13 bases spanning the gap. The CDR3 runs 14 residues. Germline V gene lookup returns CDR1 DFQATT and CDR2 SNEGSKA (reference sequence).

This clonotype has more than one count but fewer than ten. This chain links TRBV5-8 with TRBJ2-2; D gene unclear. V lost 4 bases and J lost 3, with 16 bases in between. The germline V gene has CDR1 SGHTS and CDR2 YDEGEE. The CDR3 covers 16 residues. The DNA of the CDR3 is TGTGCCAGCAGCCCGGCGGACGCGACGTACACCGGGGAGCTGTTTTTT. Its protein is CASSPADATYTGELFF. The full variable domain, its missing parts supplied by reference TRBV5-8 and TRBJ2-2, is EAGVTQSPTHLIKTRGQQATLRCSPISGHTSVYWYQQALGLGLQFLLWYDEGEERNRGNFPPRFSGRQFPNYSSELNVNALELEDSALYLCASSPADATYTGELFFGEGSRLTVL.

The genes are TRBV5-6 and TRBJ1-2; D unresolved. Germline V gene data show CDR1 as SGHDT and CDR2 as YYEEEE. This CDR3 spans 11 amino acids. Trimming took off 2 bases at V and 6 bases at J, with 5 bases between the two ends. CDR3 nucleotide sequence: TGTGCCAGCAGCTTCTCCGATGGCTACACCTTC. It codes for CASSFSDGYTF.

CDR3 in DNA: TGTGCCAGCAGCGTCGGGGACAGCAGCACAGATACGCAGTATTTT. The encoded protein is CASSVGDSSTDTQYF. This chain uses TRBV9 with TRBJ2-3; TRBD1 matches at 7 bases. V was clipped by 2 bases and J by 0 bases; unmatched bases: 3. The CDR3 sequence is 15 residues long. Germline V gene data show CDR1 as SGDLS and CDR2 as YYNGEE.

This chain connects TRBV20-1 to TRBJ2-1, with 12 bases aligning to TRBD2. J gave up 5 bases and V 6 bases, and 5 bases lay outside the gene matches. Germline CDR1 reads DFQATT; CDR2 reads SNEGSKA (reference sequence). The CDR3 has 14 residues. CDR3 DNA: TGCAGTGCCCACGGACTAGCGGGAAACAATGAGCAGTTCTTC. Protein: CSAHGLAGNNEQFF.

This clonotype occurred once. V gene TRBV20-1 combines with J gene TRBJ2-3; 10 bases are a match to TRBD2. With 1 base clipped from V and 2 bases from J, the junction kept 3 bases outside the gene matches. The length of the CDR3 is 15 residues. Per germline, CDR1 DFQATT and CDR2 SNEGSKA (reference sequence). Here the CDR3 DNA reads TGCAGTGCTAGAGTACTAGCGGGGATCACAGATACGCAGTATTTT. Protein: CSARVLAGITDTQYF.

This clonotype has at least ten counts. CDR3 DNA: TGTGCCAGCAGGCCACAGGACGGCTACAATCAGCCCCAGCATTTT. Residues: CASRPQDGYNQPQHF. The rearrangement uses TRBV28 and TRBJ1-5; possibly TRBD1 for D (5 bases). The V and J ends lost 6 bases and 3 bases respectively, with 15 bases between them. This CDR3 is 15 amino acids long. In germline, CDR1 is MDHEN, CDR2 SYDVKM.

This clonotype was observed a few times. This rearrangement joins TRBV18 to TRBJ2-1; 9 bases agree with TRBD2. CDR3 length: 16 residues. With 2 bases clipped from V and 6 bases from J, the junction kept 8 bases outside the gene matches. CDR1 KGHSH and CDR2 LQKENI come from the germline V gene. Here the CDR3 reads CASSPRGTSITNEQFF. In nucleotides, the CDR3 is TGTGCCAGCTCACCAAGGGGGACTAGCATCACCAATGAGCAGTTCTTC.

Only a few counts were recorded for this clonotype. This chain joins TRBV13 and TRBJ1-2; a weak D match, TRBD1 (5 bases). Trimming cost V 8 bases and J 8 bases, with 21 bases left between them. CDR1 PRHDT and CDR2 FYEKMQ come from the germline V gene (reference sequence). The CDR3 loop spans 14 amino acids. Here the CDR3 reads CASFSPTRGGGYTF. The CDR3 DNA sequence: TGTGCCAGCTTCTCCCCCACCCGGGGGGGGGGCTACACCTTC.

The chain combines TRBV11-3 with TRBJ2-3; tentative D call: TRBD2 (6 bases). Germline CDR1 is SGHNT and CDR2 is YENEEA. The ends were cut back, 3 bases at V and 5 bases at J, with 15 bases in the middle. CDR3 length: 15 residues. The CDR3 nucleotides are TGTGCCAGCAGCTTGACTAGATCCCCTATAGATACGCAGTATTTT. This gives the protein CASSLTRSPIDTQYF.

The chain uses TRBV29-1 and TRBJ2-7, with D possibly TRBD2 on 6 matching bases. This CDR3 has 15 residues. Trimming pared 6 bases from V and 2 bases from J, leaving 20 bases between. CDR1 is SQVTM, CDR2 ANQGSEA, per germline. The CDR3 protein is CSVDGWRGQTYEQYF. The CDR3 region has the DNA TGCAGCGTGGACGGGTGGAGGGGTCAAACCTACGAGCAGTACTTC.

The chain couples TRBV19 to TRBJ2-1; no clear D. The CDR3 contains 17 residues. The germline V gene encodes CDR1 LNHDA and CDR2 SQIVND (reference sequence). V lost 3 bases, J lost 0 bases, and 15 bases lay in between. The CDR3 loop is CASSILPWSPSYNEQFF. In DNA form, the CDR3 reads TGTGCCAGTAGTATCCTGCCGTGGAGTCCCTCCTACAATGAGCAGTTCTTC.

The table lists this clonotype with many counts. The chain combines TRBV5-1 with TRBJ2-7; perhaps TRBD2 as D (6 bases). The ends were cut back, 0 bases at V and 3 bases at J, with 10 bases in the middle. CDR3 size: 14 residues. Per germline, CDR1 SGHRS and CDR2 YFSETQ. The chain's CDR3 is CASSLDPSVYEQYF. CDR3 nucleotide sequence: TGCGCCAGCAGCTTGGATCCTAGCGTCTACGAGCAGTACTTC.

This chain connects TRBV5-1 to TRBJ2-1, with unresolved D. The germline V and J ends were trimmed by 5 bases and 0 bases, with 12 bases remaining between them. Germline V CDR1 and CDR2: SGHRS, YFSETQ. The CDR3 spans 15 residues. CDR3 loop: CASRQRPNSYNEQFF. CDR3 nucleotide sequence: TGCGCCAGCAGACAACGGCCGAACTCCTACAATGAGCAGTTCTTC.